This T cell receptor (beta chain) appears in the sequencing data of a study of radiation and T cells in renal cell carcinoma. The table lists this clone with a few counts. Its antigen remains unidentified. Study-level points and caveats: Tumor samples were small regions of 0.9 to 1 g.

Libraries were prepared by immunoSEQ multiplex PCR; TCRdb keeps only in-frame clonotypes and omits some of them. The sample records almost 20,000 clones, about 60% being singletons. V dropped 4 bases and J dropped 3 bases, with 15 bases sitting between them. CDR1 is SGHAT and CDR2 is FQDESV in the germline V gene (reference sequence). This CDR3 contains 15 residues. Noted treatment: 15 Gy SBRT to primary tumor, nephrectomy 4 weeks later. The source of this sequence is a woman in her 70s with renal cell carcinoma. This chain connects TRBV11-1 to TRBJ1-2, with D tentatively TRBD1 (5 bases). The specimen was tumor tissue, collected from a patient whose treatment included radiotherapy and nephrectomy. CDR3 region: CASSSLRDGYYGYTF. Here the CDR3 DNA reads TGTGCCAGCAGCTCACTCCGGGACGGCTACTATGGCTACACCTTC.